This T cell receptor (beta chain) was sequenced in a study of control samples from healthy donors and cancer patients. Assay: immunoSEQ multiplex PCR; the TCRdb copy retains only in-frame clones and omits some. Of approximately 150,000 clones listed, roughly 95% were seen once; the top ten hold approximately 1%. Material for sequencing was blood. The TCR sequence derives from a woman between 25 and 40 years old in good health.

CDR3: CASSLAPTTSGGNNEQFF. CDR3 bases: TGTGCCAGCAGCTTAGCCCCTACCACTAGCGGGGGGAACAATGAGCAGTTCTTC. The chain joins TRBV7-9 to TRBJ2-1; the match to TRBD2 covers 12 bases. Germline V gene lookup returns CDR1 SEHNR and CDR2 FQNEAQ (reference sequence). The J segment lost 5 bases and the V segment lost 0 bases, leaving 8 bases of the junction unmatched. The CDR3 spans 18 residues.